This T cell receptor (beta chain) was found in a study of tumor-infiltrating lymphocytes in primary liver carcinoma (dated by TCRdb to 2016 to 2017). In terms of the full investigation: The five patients, three men and two women aged 30 to 69 years, had hepatocellular carcinoma (four) or combined HCC and intrahepatic cholangiocarcinoma (one). The tumors of the five patients were staged as T1-T3 N0M0, with maximum diameters ranging from roughly 4 to 10 cm. Roughly 3.5 to 7.5 million productive TCRbeta reads were obtained per sample, and no significant difference in read depth was found between tissue types. The study combined TCRbeta repertoire sequencing, expression microarrays and whole-exome sequencing across five regions of each liver tumor, with adjacent normal tissue and blood. A total of roughly 35 specimens from 5 patients went through TCRbeta repertoire sequencing, namely 25 tumor regions, 5 adjacent noncancerous liver tissues and 5 peripheral blood samples. To link TCRbeta repertoire diversity with the local molecular phenotype, the approximately 23 tumor region samples were profiled using Agilent mRNA microarrays. High reproducibility was observed for the technical replicate repertoires, with mean shared-clone rates approximately 0.9 and correlation coefficients above 0.95.

A constant-region primer and ProtoScript II reverse transcriptase were used to reverse-transcribe TCRbeta-specific cDNA from roughly 0.55 ug total RNA. Construction of the TCRbeta libraries relied on three nested rounds of multiplex PCR, following a slightly modified ARM-PCR procedure. Each of the first two PCR rounds ran for around 10 cycles using multiplex TRBV1-TRBV30 forward primers together with a Cbeta reverse primer. Sample barcodes and Illumina adapters were attached in a final 25-cycle PCR using Deep VentR polymerase. Before sequencing, amplicons between 200 and 500 bp were purified from gel using a QIAquick gel extraction kit. An Illumina HiSeq 2500 was used to sequence the TCRbeta amplicons, generating 250-bp paired-end reads. As for the authors' bioinformatics: To recover full CDR3 sequences, reads were quality-trimmed using Trimmomatic v0.33 and paired reads were then merged using FLASH v1.2.11. MiGEC v1.2.1b assigned V, D and J germline segments to the rearranged TCRbeta sequences. Clonotype statistics and Shannon-Wiener diversity indices were computed with VDJtools v1.0.0. Except for diversity analysis, only each sample's 250 most abundant clonotypes were used in subsequent analyses to reduce sampling bias. TCRdb reprocessed the public reads (quality trimming at Q25 with fastp, clone calling with MiXCR) and kept in-frame beta chains. Identical CDR3 protein sequences are pooled into one entry, listed with their most common genes and DNA. In this record, the V and J calls reflect TCRdb's handling and not the investigators' own analysis. Across this sample there are approximately 100,000 distinct CDR3 sequences, with around two thirds seen only once. More than 10% of the sample lies in the top ten.

What the authors observed across the whole study: Compared with blood, tumors had a significantly larger share of the repertoire taken up by the top 250 clones (p = 0.039). Consistent with antigen-driven expansion, pairs of tumor regions showed higher repertoire overlap (mean roughly 35%) than either tumor-adjacent pairs (around 17%) or tumor-blood pairs (around 15%). Comparison of CD4+ and CD8+ T cell repertoires was precluded by the use of bulk unsorted samples. With just five or six patients in the study, the authors point out that the findings should be validated in a larger study. Only about 7-25% of top clones were present in all five regions of a tumor, suggesting spatial heterogeneity of tumor-infiltrating T cells. Because only the TCR beta chain was sequenced and unpaired alpha chains were not captured, true repertoire diversity is likely underestimated.

As regards this clonotype: Its binding antigen is unknown. At one end, the junction sequence differs from germline, possibly due to a read error.

CDR1 SGHAT and CDR2 FQNNGV were looked up in the germline V gene. The CDR3 has 17 amino acids, counting the end cysteine and phenylalanine. Just the 51-base CDR3 DNA is kept, in frame starting at base 1. Without any cell sorting, total RNA and DNA were co-extracted from about 20-30 mg of bulk tissue using the AllPrep DNA/RNA mini kit. Between November 2015 and March 2016, about 5 patients in China with histopathologically diagnosed primary liver carcinoma had their tumors surgically resected. At the time of sampling, the patients were treatment-naive and had chronic HBV infection. Each tumor was sampled at five spatially separated regions: the tumor centre plus the superior, inferior, left-lateral and right-lateral poles. More than 75% viable tumor cells were found by histology in every tumor sample. Pieces of fresh tumor and adjacent tissue were cut in half, with one half kept in RNAlater at -80 degrees C and the other half sent for histology.

This sequence was found in a woman aged 60-75 years with primary liver carcinoma and hepatitis B virus infection. The source material was liver tumor tissue from sampling region 2. Explained via the paper, the cell subset or site label denotes: tumor region T2, inferior pole. The rearrangement combines TRBV11-2 with TRBJ2-1; 8 bases in the junction line up with TRBD1. The DNA reads as follows: TGTGCCAGCAGCTTAACCCACGGACAGGGATACAGGGGCGAGCGGTTCTTC. Its translation is CASSLTHGQGYRGERFF.